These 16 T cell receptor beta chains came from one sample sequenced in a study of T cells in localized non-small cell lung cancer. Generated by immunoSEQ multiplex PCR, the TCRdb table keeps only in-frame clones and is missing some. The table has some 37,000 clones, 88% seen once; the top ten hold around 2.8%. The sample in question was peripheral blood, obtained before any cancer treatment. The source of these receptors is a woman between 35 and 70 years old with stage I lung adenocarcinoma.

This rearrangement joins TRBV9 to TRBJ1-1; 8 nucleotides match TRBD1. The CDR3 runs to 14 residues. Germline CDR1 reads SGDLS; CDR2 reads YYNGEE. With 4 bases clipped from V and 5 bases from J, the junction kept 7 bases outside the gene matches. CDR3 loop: CASSSGQGRTEAFF. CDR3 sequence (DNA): TGTGCCAGCAGCAGCGGACAGGGAAGAACTGAAGCTTTCTTT.

The DNA of the CDR3 is TGTGCCAGTAGTCCCGAAGGACAGTCAACTAATGAAAAACTGTTTTTT. This translates into CASSPEGQSTNEKLFF. The chain is built from TRBV19 and TRBJ1-4; tentative D call: TRBD1 (6 bases). V lost 5 bases to trimming and J lost 0 bases, with 13 bases between them. Germline CDR1 reads LNHDA; CDR2 reads SQIVND (reference sequence). This CDR3 has 16 amino acids. Complete variable domain (other parts from reference TRBV19 and TRBJ1-4): DGGITQSPKYLFRKEGQNVTLSCEQNLNHDAMYWYRQDPGQGLRLIYYSQIVNDFQKGDIAEGYSVSREKKESFPLTVTSAQKNPTAFYLCASSPEGQSTNEKLFFGSGTQLSVL.

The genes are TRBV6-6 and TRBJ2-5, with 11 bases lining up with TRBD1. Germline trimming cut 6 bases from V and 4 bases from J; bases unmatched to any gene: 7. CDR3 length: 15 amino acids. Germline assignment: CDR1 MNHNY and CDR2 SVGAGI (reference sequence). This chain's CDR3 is CASRSGQGVGETQYF. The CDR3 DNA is TGTGCCAGCAGATCGGGACAGGGGGTGGGAGAGACCCAGTACTTC.

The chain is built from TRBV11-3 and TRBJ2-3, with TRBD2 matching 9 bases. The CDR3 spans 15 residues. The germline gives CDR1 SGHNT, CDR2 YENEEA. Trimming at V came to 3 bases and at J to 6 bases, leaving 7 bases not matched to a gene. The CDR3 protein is CASSFGGRAWDTQYF. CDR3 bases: TGTGCCAGCAGCTTTGGCGGGAGGGCCTGGGATACGCAGTATTTT.

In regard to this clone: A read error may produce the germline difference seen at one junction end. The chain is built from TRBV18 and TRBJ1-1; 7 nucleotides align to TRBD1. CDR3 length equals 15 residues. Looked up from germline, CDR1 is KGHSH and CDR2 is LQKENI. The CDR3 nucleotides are TGTGCCAGCTCCCCATATCTGGACAGGAACGCTGAAGCTTTCTTT. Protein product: CASSPYLDRNAEAFF.

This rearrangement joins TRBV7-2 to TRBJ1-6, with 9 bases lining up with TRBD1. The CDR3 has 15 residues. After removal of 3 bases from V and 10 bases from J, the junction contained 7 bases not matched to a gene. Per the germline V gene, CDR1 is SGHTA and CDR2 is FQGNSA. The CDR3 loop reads CASSFLQGAGSPLHF. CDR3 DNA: TGTGCCAGCAGCTTCCTACAGGGGGCAGGGTCACCCCTCCACTTT.

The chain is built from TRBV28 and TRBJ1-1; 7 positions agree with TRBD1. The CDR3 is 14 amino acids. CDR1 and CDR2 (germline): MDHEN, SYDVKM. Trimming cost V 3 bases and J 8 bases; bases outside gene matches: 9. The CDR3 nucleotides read TGTGCCAGCAGTTTCGGACAGGAGAACAGGGAAGCTTTCTTT. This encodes CASSFGQENREAFF.

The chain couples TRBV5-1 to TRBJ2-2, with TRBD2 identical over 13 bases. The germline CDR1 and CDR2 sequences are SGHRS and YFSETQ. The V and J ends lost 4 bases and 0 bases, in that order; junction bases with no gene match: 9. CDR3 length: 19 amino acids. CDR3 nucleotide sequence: TGCGCCAGCAGCGCATCACTAGCGGGAGGGACCTCGAACACCGGGGAGCTGTTTTTT. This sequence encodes CASSASLAGGTSNTGELFF.

Here the CDR3 reads CASSPRGSTNEKLFF. The CDR3 region has the DNA TGTGCCAGCTCACCACGAGGTTCAACTAATGAAAAACTGTTTTTT. This chain links TRBV18 with TRBJ1-4; D is ambiguous. The CDR3 is 15 residues long. Germline CDR1 KGHSH, CDR2 LQKENI. V gave up 1 base and J gave up 0 bases, with 6 bases separating them.

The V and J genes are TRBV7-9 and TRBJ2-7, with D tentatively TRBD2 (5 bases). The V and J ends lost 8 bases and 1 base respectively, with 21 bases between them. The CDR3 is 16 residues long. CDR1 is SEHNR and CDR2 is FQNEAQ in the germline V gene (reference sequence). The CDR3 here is CASPHRLPHLSYEQYF. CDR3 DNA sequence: TGTGCCAGCCCCCATAGACTACCTCATCTTTCCTACGAGCAGTACTTC.

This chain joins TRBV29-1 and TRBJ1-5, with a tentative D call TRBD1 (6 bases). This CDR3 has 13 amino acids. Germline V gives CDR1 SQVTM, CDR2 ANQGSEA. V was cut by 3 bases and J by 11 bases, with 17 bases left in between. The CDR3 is CSVDAGGQGTQHF. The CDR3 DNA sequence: TGCAGCGTTGATGCGGGGGGCCAGGGGACCCAGCATTTT.

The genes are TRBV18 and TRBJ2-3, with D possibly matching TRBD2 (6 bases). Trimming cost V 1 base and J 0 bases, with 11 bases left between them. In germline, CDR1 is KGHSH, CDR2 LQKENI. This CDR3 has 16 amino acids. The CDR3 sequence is CASSPLSGGSTDTQYF. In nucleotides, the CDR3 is TGTGCCAGCTCACCACTTAGCGGAGGTAGCACAGATACGCAGTATTTT.

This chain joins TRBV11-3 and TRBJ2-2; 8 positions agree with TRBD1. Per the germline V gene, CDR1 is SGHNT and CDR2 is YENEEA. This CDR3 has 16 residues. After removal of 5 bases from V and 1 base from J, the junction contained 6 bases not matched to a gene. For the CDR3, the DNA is TGTGCCAGCAGCCACGACAGGGGCGGGAACACCGGGGAGCTGTTTTTT. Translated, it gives CASSHDRGGNTGELFF.

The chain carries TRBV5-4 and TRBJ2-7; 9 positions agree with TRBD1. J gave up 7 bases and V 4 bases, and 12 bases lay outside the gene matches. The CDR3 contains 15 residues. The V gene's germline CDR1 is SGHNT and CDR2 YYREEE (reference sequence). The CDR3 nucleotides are TGTGCCAGCAGCCCCGCCGCGGACAGGGGCCCTGAGCAGTACTTC. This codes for CASSPAADRGPEQYF.

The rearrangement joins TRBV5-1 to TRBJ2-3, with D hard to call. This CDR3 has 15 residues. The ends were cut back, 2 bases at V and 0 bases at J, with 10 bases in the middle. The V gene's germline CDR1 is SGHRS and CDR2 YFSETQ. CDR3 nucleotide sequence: TGCGCCAGCAGCTTACTCAACCCTAGCACAGATACGCAGTATTTT. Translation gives CASSLLNPSTDTQYF.

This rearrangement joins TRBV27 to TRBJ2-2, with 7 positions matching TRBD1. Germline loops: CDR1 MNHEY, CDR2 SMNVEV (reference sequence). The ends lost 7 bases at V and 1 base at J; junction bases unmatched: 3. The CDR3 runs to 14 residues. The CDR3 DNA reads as TGTGCCAGCATGAGGGACAGGAACACCGGGGAGCTGTTTTTT. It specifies CASMRDRNTGELFF.